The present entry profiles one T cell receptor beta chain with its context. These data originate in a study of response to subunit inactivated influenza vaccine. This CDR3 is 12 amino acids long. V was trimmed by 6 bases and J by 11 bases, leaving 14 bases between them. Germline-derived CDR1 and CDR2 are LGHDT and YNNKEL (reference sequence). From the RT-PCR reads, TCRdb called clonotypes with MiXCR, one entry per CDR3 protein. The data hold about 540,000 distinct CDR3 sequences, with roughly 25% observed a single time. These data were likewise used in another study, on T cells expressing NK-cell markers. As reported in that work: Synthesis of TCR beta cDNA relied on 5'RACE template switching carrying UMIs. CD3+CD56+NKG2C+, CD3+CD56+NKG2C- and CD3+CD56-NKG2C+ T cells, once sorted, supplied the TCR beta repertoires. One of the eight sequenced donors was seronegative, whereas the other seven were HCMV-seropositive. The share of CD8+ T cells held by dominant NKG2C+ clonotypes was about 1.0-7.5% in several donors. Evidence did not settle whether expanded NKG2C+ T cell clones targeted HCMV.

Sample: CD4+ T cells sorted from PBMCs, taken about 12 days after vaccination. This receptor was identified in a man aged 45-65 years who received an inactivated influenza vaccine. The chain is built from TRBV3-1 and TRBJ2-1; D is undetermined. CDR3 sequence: CASSRSANKQFF. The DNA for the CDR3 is TGTGCCAGCAGTCGTTCGGCGAATAAGCAGTTCTTC.